This passage covers 18 T cell receptor beta chains from one sample sequenced in a study of lymphopenia after photon versus proton radiotherapy. Produced via immunoSEQ multiplex PCR; TCRdb's table is partial and in-frame only. The table records 25,000 to 35,000 clones, about nine tenths of them present only once. The input for sequencing was peripheral blood, taken from a patient treated with photon-based radiotherapy. These receptor sequences come from a woman aged 50 to 65 with pancreatic cancer.

The chain couples TRBV4-2 to TRBJ2-3; a weak D match, TRBD1 (6 bases). Germline CDR1 is LGHNA and CDR2 is YNFKEQ. The CDR3 loop spans 16 amino acids. V was cut by 1 base and J by 4 bases, with 15 bases left in between. In DNA, the CDR3 is TGTGCCAGCAGCCAAGGGCAGGGGATGAGCTCAGATACGCAGTATTTT. This gives the protein CASSQGQGMSSDTQYF.

This chain connects TRBV19 to TRBJ1-2; maybe TRBD1 (5 bases). Looked up from germline, CDR1 is LNHDA and CDR2 is SQIVND (reference sequence). CDR3 length: 15 residues. V lost 6 bases to trimming and J lost 2 bases, with 16 bases between them. The CDR3 nucleotides are TGTGCCAGTAGGGTACTGGAAGGGGAGAACTATGGCTACACCTTC. As protein: CASRVLEGENYGYTF.

A word on this clone: This may be a read error, as it is one base from a much larger clone. The CDR3: CASSITGGYEQYF. CDR3 nucleotides: TGTGCCAGCAGTATAACAGGGGGCTACGAGCAGTACTTC. The chain combines TRBV2 with TRBJ2-7; 8 bases are a match to TRBD1. Trimming at V came to 5 bases and at J to 3 bases, leaving 3 bases not matched to a gene. The CDR3 runs 13 residues. Germline assignment: CDR1 SNHLY and CDR2 FYNNEI.

This sequence joins TRBV19 and TRBJ2-4; TRBD2 might be the D (6 bases). This CDR3 spans 16 amino acids. Trimming cost V 3 bases and J 3 bases, with 15 bases left between them. CDR1 is LNHDA and CDR2 is SQIVND in the germline V gene (reference sequence). The CDR3 loop is CASSMRGGGNKNIQYF. The CDR3 region has the DNA TGTGCCAGTAGTATGCGGGGAGGCGGCAACAAAAACATTCAGTACTTC.

The V gene is TRBV9, the J gene TRBJ1-1, with D unclear. CDR1 is SGDLS, CDR2 YYNGEE, per germline. CDR3 length: 13 residues. V was cut by 0 bases and J by 1 base, with 4 bases left in between. The CDR3 loop reads CASSVERNTEAFF. The CDR3, as DNA: TGTGCCAGCAGCGTAGAGAGGAACACTGAAGCTTTCTTT. The full variable domain, in which reference TRBV9 and TRBJ1-1 provide the parts outside the CDR3, is DSGVTQTPKHLITATGQRVTLRCSPRSGDLSVYWYQQSLDQGLQFLIQYYNGEERAKGNILERFSAQQFPDLHSELNLSSLELGDSALYFCASSVERNTEAFFGQGTRLTVV.

This clone appeared a single time. The chain uses TRBV5-6 and TRBJ1-3, with a tentative D call TRBD1 (5 bases). V lost 4 bases and J 1 base, leaving 18 bases between the germline ends. CDR3 length equals 17 residues. Germline V gives CDR1 SGHDT, CDR2 YYEEEE. Written as DNA, the CDR3 is TGTGCCAGCAGCCGATACCGGACCGGGACTTCTGGAAACACCATATATTTT. It translates to CASSRYRTGTSGNTIYF.

V is TRBV19 and J is TRBJ1-5; 7 positions agree with TRBD1. The germline CDR1 and CDR2 sequences are LNHDA and SQIVND (reference sequence). There are 16 residues in the CDR3. The V segment lost 1 base and the J segment 2 bases; nucleotides outside the gene matches: 5. The CDR3 sequence is CASSIVFQGGNQPQHF. In nucleotides, the CDR3 is TGTGCCAGTAGTATAGTCTTCCAGGGGGGCAATCAGCCCCAGCATTTT.

The J gene is TRBJ2-3, the V gene TRBV5-6, with D tentatively TRBD1 (5 bases). The CDR3 loop spans 16 amino acids. V was trimmed by 2 bases and J by 0 bases, leaving 13 bases between them. CDR1 is SGHDT and CDR2 is YYEEEE in the germline V gene. The CDR3 here is CASSFKSGPSTDTQYF. The CDR3 bases are TGTGCCAGCAGCTTCAAATCAGGGCCTAGCACAGATACGCAGTATTTT.

The chain recombines TRBV15 with TRBJ2-3; the match to TRBD2 covers 8 bases. Unmatched junction bases numbered 2, after V lost 0 bases and J lost 6 bases. CDR1 LNHNV and CDR2 YYDKDF come from the germline V gene (reference sequence). The CDR3 is 14 residues long. The CDR3 DNA is TGTGCCACCAGCAGAGATTCTAGCGGGGATACGCAGTATTTT. Translated: CATSRDSSGDTQYF.

This sequence joins TRBV7-2 and TRBJ2-7; 14 bases fit TRBD2. Germline CDR1 and CDR2: SGHTA and FQGNSA. This CDR3 comprises 16 residues. Trimming cost V 4 bases and J 3 bases; bases outside gene matches: 5. CDR3 bases: TGTGCCAGCAGCTCCCCGGGACTAGCGGGAGACTACGAGCAGTACTTC. This sequence encodes CASSSPGLAGDYEQYF.

V gene TRBV7-8 combines with J gene TRBJ2-5, with 7 nucleotides matching TRBD2. This CDR3 is 13 amino acids long. From germline, CDR1 is SGHVS and CDR2 FQNEAQ. The junction had 2 bases not matched to a gene; V was cut back by 2 bases and J by 5 bases. CDR3 sequence: CASSLSGMETQYF. CDR3 sequence (DNA): TGTGCCAGCAGCTTAAGCGGGATGGAGACCCAGTACTTC.

The V gene is TRBV7-3, the J gene TRBJ2-7; TRBD2 matches at 13 bases. This CDR3 is 14 amino acids long. After removal of 8 bases from V and 8 bases from J, the junction contained 9 bases not matched to a gene. Germline loops: CDR1 SGHTA, CDR2 FQGTGA. The CDR3 region is CASSPGLAGSKQYF. The CDR3 DNA reads TGTGCCAGCTCTCCGGGACTAGCGGGATCTAAGCAGTACTTC.

In its sample, this clone was seen once. The chain employs TRBV18 and TRBJ1-1; TRBD1 might be the D (5 bases). The CDR3 contains 14 residues. Germline V gene data show CDR1 as KGHSH and CDR2 as LQKENI. The germline V and J ends were trimmed by 6 bases and 1 base, with 12 bases remaining between them. The CDR3 region is CASSRDRQNTEAFF. In DNA, the CDR3 is TGTGCCAGCTCCCGCGACAGACAGAACACTGAAGCTTTCTTT.

The CDR3 here is CASSLAQGKSYEQYF. Here the CDR3 DNA reads TGCGCCAGCAGCTTGGCTCAGGGGAAGTCCTACGAGCAGTACTTC. The rearrangement uses TRBV5-1 and TRBJ2-7; weak D call: TRBD1 (6 bases). The CDR3 covers 15 residues. The V end was cut by 0 bases, the J end by 1 base, with 11 bases between. Germline CDR1 is SGHRS and CDR2 is YFSETQ.

The J gene is TRBJ1-5, the V gene TRBV4-3; a possible D gene is TRBD1 (5 bases). The CDR3 length is 17 residues. V was pared by 1 base and J by 2 bases, with 15 bases between. Germline CDR1 is LGHNA and CDR2 is YSLEER. The CDR3 nucleotides read TGCGCCAGCAGCCAAGTTTGGGGCGGTGTGGGCAATCAGCCCCAGCATTTT. It encodes CASSQVWGGVGNQPQHF.

The V and J genes are TRBV19 and TRBJ2-1, with 7 positions matching TRBD1. The germline gives CDR1 LNHDA, CDR2 SQIVND (reference sequence). This CDR3 is 15 amino acids long. V trimming: 6 bases; J trimming: 7 bases; junction bases outside the gene matches: 12. The DNA of the CDR3 is TGTGCCAGTAGCAAAACCGACAGGGTAAGGAATGAGCAGTTCTTC. Encoded protein: CASSKTDRVRNEQFF.

The rearrangement uses TRBV7-2 and TRBJ2-7; no reliable D call. Germline V CDR1 and CDR2: SGHTA, FQGNSA. The CDR3 runs to 14 residues. Trimming took off 4 bases at V and 6 bases at J, with 16 bases between the two ends. CDR3 sequence: CASSSAWRTGEQYF. The CDR3 nucleotides are TGTGCCAGCAGCTCCGCTTGGCGCACGGGCGAGCAGTACTTC.

This clone was found a few times. The DNA of the CDR3 is TGTGCCAGCAGTAGCTCCAGTGGGAGGGAGCAGTACTTC. Translating it yields CASSSSSGREQYF. The chain recombines TRBV2 with TRBJ2-7, with D perhaps TRBD2 (6 bases). V was cut by 5 bases and J by 7 bases, with 15 bases left in between. Germline V gives CDR1 SNHLY, CDR2 FYNNEI. This CDR3 contains 13 residues.